This T cell receptor beta chain appears in the sequencing data of a study of T-cell memory formation after mild COVID-19. Overall study: Largely, TCR clusters stayed within a single donor.

The germline CDR1 and CDR2 sequences are SNHLY and FYNNEI. The V end was cut by 6 bases, the J end by 3 bases, with 18 bases between. The CDR3 extends over 15 amino acids. Each CDR3 protein gets one entry after TCRdb re-called the 5' RACE reads with MiXCR. The repertoire holds 380,000 or so distinct CDR3 sequences, around 15% seen once, with less than 25% in the top ten. This clonotype has only a few counts. The sequence came from a man aged 18 to 35 who had mild COVID-19 (a few samples of this study predate the infection). Cell type and time point are not known. Material: PBMCs or a T cell subset sorted from them (not recorded which). V usage is TRBV2 and J usage is TRBJ2-7; D may match TRBD1 or TRBD2 (6 bases each). CDR3 in DNA: TGTGCCAGCAGACTTGGGGGCCTAGCGAGCTACGAGCAGTACTTC. It specifies CASRLGGLASYEQYF. Using reference TRBV2 and TRBJ2-7 for the parts outside the CDR3, the full variable domain is EPEVTQTPSHQVTQMGQEVILRCVPISNHLYFYWYRQILGQKVEFLVSFYNNEISEKSEIFDDQFSVERPDGSNFTLKIRSTKLEDSAMYFCASRLGGLASYEQYFGPGTRLTVT.